The 10 T cell receptor beta chains in this list originate from one sample, sequenced in a study of shared clonotypes between healthy human individuals. Some clones are missing from TCRdb's copy, which holds only in-frame ones; the method was immunoSEQ multiplex PCR. Of approximately 2.5 million clones in the sample, roughly 92% were seen once. Sequenced input: naive CD4+ T cells sorted from blood. As for subset: CD45RA+ positively selected. All receptors come from a man younger than 30 in good health.

This chain joins TRBV6-6 and TRBJ2-7; 9 positions agree with TRBD2. V dropped 5 bases and J dropped 2; count of bases not matched to a gene: 4. Germline CDR1 is MNHNY and CDR2 is SVGAGI (reference sequence). This CDR3 is built from 14 residues. This CDR3 is CASSRGGATYEQYF. DNA of the CDR3: TGTGCCAGCAGTCGCGGGGGGGCTACCTACGAGCAGTACTTC.

This chain connects TRBV5-4 to TRBJ2-3, with D unresolved. The CDR3 length is 12 residues. Germline V lookup: CDR1 SGHNT, CDR2 YYREEE (reference sequence). V lost 4 bases and J 3 bases, leaving 6 bases between the germline ends. The CDR3 protein is CASSHLTDTQYF. The CDR3 nucleotides read TGTGCCAGCAGCCACCTAACAGATACGCAGTATTTT.

The J gene is TRBJ2-2, the V gene TRBV30, with TRBD1 identical over 8 bases. The trim removed 8 bases at V and 1 base at J, leaving 6 bases unmatched. Germline lookup yields CDR1 GTSNPN and CDR2 SVGIG (reference sequence). The CDR3 consists of 14 residues. The CDR3 nucleotides read TGTGCCACGCACGGGACAGGGAACACCGGGGAGCTGTTTTTT. As protein: CATHGTGNTGELFF.

With regard to this clone: This specimen includes other DNA sequences encoding the same CDR3. J is TRBJ2-3 and V is TRBV27, with D unclear. This CDR3 is built from 14 residues. The V gene lost 3 bases and the J gene lost 0 bases, with 7 bases spanning the gap. In germline, CDR1 is MNHEY, CDR2 SMNVEV (reference sequence). The CDR3 loop is CASSLGRSTDTQYF. CDR3 sequence (DNA): TGTGCCAGCAGTTTGGGCCGTAGCACAGATACGCAGTATTTT.

The genes are TRBV7-2 and TRBJ1-1, with a weak D call TRBD1 (6 bases). The germline V gene encodes CDR1 SGHTA and CDR2 FQGNSA. This CDR3 region has 15 residues. V lost 1 base, J lost 7 bases, and 16 bases lay in between. The CDR3 DNA follows: TGTGCCAGCAGCTTAGGGGATAGGGGGAGGGGTGAAGCTTTCTTT. It specifies CASSLGDRGRGEAFF.

The CDR3 DNA follows: TGCGCCAGCAGTGAAAGGGGGTTCGCGTCACCCCTCCACTTT. Translated, it gives CASSERGFASPLHF. V gene TRBV10-1 combines with J gene TRBJ1-6, with D maybe TRBD1 (6 bases). CDR3 length: 14 residues. Deletions cut 3 bases from V and 10 bases from J, with 13 bases between. Germline CDR1 is WNHNN and CDR2 is SYGVQD (reference sequence).

This chain uses TRBV19 with TRBJ1-1, with 11 nucleotides matching TRBD1. This CDR3 region has 15 residues. The V gene's germline CDR1 is LNHDA and CDR2 SQIVND (reference sequence). Trimming removed 11 bases from V and 5 bases from J; junction bases left unmatched: 13. This CDR3 reads CAAIGDRGESTEAFF. The CDR3 bases are TGTGCCGCAATCGGGGACAGGGGGGAAAGTACTGAAGCTTTCTTT.

The table lists this clone with a count of one. This chain links TRBV4-3 with TRBJ2-1, with 10 bases matching TRBD2. Losses at the gene ends were 4 bases for V and 5 bases for J; bases not matched to a gene: 11. The CDR3 consists of 17 residues. Germline V gene sequence: CDR1 LGHNA, CDR2 YSLEER. CDR3 loop: CASSPYPSGSRNNEQFF. The CDR3 DNA sequence: TGCGCCAGCAGCCCCTATCCTAGCGGGAGTAGAAACAATGAGCAGTTCTTC.

The rearrangement links TRBV9 to TRBJ2-2, with D perhaps TRBD2 (5 bases). V gave up 4 bases and J gave up 3 bases, with 22 bases separating them. CDR1 and CDR2 (germline): SGDLS, YYNGEE. The CDR3 is 18 amino acids. The CDR3 region is CASSPSRSGSGYTGELFF. For the CDR3, the DNA is TGTGCCAGCAGCCCTTCCCGATCGGGGAGTGGGTACACCGGGGAGCTGTTTTTT.

The chain combines TRBV5-1 with TRBJ2-7; 9 bases agree with TRBD2. From germline, CDR1 is SGHRS and CDR2 YFSETQ. V gave up 5 bases and J gave up 0 bases; unmatched junction bases: 6. This CDR3 has 15 residues. CDR3: CASRATSGSSYEQYF. The CDR3 region has the DNA TGCGCCAGCAGGGCGACTAGCGGTAGCTCCTACGAGCAGTACTTC.